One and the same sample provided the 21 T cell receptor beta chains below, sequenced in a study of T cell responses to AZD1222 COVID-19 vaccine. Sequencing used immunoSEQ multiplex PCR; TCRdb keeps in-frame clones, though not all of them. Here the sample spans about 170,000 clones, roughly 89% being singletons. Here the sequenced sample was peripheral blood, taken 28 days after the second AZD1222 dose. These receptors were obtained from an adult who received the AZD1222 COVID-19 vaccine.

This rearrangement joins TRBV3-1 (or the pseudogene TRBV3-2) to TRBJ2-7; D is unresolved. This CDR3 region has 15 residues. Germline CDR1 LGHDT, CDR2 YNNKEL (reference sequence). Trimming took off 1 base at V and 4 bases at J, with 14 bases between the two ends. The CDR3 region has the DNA TGTGCCAGCAGCCAAGCGATCCAGGCAGCATACGAGCAGTACTTC. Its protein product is CASSQAIQAAYEQYF.

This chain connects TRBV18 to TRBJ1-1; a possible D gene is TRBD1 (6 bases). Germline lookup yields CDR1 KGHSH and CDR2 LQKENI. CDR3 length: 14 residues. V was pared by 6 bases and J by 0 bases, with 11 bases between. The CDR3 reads CASSGDTLNTEAFF. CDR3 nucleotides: TGTGCCAGCTCCGGGGACACCTTGAACACTGAAGCTTTCTTT.

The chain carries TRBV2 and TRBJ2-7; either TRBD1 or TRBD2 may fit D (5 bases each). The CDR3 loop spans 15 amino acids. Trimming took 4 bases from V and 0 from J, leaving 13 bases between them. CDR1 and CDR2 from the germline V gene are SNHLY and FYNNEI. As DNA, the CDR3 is TGTGCCAGCAGTGGGAGGTTGGGGCGCTCCTACGAGCAGTACTTC. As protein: CASSGRLGRSYEQYF.

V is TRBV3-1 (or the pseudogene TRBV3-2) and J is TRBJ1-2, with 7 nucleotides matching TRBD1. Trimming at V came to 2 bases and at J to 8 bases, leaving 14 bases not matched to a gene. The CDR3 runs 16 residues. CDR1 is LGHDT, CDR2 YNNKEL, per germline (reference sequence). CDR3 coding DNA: TGTGCCAGCAGCCAAAGGACAGGCGTCCGCCTTAGGGGCTACACCTTC. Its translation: CASSQRTGVRLRGYTF.

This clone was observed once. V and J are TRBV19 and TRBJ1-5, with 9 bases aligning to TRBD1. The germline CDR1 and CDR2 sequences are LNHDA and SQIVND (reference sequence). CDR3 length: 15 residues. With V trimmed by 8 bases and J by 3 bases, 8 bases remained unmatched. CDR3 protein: CASLIGTGSNQPQHF. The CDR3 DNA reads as TGTGCCAGTCTTATCGGGACAGGGTCCAATCAGCCCCAGCATTTT.

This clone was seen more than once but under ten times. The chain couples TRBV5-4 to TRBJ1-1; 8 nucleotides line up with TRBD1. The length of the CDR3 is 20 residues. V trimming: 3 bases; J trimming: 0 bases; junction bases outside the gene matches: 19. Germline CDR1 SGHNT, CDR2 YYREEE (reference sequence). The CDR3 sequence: CASSYGTGFNPLTMNTEAFF. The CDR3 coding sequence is TGTGCCAGCAGCTACGGGACAGGTTTCAACCCCCTAACCATGAACACTGAAGCTTTCTTT.

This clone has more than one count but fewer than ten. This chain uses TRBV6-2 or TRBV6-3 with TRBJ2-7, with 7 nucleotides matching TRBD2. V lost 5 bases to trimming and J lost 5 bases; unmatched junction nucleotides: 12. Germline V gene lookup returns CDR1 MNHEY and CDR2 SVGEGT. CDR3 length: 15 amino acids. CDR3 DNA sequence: TGTGCCAGCAGTCATCGGGGGGTATCTTCGGACGAGCAGTACTTC. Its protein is CASSHRGVSSDEQYF.

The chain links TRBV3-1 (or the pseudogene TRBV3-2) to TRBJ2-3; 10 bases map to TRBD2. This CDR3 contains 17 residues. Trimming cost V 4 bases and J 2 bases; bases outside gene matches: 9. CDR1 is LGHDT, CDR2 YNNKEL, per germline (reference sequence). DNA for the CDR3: TGTGCCAGCAGCCGTAAAACTAGCGGGGCGGCCACAGATACGCAGTATTTT. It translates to CASSRKTSGAATDTQYF.

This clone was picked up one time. The chain's CDR3 is CASSQEGRKETQYF. CDR3 sequence (DNA): TGCGCCAGCAGCCAGGAAGGGCGTAAGGAGACCCAGTACTTC. This chain joins TRBV4-1 and TRBJ2-5; D call uncertain. This CDR3 is 14 amino acids long. CDR1 MGHRA and CDR2 YSYEKL come from the germline V gene. V lost 3 bases and J 5 bases, leaving 13 bases between the germline ends.

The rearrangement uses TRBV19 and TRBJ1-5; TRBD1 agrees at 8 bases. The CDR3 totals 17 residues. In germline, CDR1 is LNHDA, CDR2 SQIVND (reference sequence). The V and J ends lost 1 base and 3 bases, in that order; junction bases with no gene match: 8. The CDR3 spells CASSIVGQGGYNQPQHF. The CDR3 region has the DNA TGTGCCAGTAGTATAGTAGGACAGGGTGGGTACAATCAGCCCCAGCATTTT. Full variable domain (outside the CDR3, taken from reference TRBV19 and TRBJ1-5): DGGITQSPKYLFRKEGQNVTLSCEQNLNHDAMYWYRQDPGQGLRLIYYSQIVNDFQKGDIAEGYSVSREKKESFPLTVTSAQKNPTAFYLCASSIVGQGGYNQPQHFGDGTRLSIL.

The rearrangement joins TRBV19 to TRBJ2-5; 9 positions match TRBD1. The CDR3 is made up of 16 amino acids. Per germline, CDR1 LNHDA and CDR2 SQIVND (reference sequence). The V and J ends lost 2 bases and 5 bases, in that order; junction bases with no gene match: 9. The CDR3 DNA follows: TGTGCCAGTAGTATAAGTAAGACAGGGGGTTCGGAGACCCAGTACTTC. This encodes CASSISKTGGSETQYF.

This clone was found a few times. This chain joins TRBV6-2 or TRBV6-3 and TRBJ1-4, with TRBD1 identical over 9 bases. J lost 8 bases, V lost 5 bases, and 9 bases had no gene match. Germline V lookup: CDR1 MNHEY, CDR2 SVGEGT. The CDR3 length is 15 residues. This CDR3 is CASSPTGGAAEKLFF. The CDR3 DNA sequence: TGTGCCAGCAGTCCAACAGGGGGCGCGGCGGAAAAACTGTTTTTT.

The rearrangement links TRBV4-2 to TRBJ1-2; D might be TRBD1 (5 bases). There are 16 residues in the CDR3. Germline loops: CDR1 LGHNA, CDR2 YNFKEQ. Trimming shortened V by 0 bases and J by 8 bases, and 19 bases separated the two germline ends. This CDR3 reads CASSQDLGTASLGYTF. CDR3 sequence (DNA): TGTGCCAGCAGCCAAGATCTCGGGACCGCAAGCTTAGGCTACACCTTC.

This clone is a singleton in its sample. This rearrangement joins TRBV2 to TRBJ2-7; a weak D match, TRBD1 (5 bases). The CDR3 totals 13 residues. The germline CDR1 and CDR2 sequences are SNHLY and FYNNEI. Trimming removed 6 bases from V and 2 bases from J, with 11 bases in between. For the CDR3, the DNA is TGTGCCAGCAGGTTAACAGGTCCCTACGAGCAGTACTTC. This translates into CASRLTGPYEQYF.

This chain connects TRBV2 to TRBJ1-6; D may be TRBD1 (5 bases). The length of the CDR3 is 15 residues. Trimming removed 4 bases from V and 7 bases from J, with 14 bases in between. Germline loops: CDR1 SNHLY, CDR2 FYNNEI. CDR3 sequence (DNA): TGTGCCAGCAGTGTAGATCAGGGTAGCAATTCACCCCTCCACTTT. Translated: CASSVDQGSNSPLHF.

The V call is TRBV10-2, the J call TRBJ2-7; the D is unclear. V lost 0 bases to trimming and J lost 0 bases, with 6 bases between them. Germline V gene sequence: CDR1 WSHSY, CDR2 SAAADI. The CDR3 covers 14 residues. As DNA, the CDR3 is TGCGCCAGCAGTGAGTCAGAGAACTCCTACGAGCAGTACTTC. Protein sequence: CASSESENSYEQYF.

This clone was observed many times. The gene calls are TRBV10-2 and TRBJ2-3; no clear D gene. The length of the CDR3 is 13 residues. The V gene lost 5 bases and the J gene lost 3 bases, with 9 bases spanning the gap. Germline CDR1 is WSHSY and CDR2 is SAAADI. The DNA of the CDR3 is TGCGCCAGCAGTTCGAAGGAGACAGATACGCAGTATTTT. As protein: CASSSKETDTQYF.

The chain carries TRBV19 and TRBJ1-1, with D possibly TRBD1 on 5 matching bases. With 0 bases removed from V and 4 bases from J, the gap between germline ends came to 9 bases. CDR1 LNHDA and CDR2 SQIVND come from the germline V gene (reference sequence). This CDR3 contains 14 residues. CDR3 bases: TGTGCCAGTAGTATAGATCTAAGGGGCACTGAAGCTTTCTTT. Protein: CASSIDLRGTEAFF. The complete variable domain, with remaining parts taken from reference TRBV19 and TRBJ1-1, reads DGGITQSPKYLFRKEGQNVTLSCEQNLNHDAMYWYRQDPGQGLRLIYYSQIVNDFQKGDIAEGYSVSREKKESFPLTVTSAQKNPTAFYLCASSIDLRGTEAFFGQGTRLTVV.

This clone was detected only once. CDR3 residues: CASSYDGLTEAFF. The CDR3 DNA sequence: TGTGCCAGCAGTTACGACGGCTTAACCGAAGCTTTCTTT. This chain links TRBV6-5 with TRBJ1-1, with no clear D. CDR3 length equals 13 residues. Germline CDR1 reads MNHEY; CDR2 reads SVGAGI. V lost 2 bases, J lost 8 bases, and 12 bases lay in between.

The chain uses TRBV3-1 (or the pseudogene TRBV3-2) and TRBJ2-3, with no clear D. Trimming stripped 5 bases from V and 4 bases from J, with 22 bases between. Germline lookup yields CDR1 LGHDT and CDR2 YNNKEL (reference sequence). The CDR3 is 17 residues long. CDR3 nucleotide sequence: TGTGCCAGCAGCTCAAGCAGTGGTAGCTGGGCGGCAGATACGCAGTATTTT. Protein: CASSSSSGSWAADTQYF.

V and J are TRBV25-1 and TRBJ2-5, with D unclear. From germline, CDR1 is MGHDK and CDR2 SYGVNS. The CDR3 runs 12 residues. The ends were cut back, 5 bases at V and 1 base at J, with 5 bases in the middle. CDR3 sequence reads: CASSPSQETQYF. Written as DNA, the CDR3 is TGTGCCAGCAGTCCTAGCCAAGAGACCCAGTACTTC.